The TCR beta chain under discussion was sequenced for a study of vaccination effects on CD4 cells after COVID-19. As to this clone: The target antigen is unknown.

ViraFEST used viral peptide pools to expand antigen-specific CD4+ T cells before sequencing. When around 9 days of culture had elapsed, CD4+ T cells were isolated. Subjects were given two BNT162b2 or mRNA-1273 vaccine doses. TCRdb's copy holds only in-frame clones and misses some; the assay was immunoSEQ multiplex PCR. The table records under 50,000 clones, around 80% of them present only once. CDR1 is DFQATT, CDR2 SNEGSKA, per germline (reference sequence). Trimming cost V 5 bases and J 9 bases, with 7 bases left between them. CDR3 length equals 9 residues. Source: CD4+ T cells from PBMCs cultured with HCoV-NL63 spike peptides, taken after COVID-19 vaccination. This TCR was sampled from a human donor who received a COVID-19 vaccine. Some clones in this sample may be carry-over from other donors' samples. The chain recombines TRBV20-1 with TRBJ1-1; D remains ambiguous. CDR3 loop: CSAYNQAFF. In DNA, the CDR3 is TGCAGTGCTTATAACCAAGCTTTCTTT.